This entry lists 26 T cell receptor beta chains sequenced from one sample in a study of T cells in Graves' hyperthyroidism and ophthalmopathy. TCR beta CDR3 region amplification was performed from RNA transcripts. An initial round of RT-PCR targeting the TCR CDR3 relied on the HTBI primer set. TCRdb fed the multiplex PCR reads into MiXCR, producing one record per CDR3 protein. Here the sample spans around 500,000 distinct CDR3 sequences, about 16% being singletons. Sequencing was done on a sample of blood. Source of these receptors: a woman aged 30 to 39 with Graves' ophthalmopathy.

As concerns this clonotype: Being one base from a much bigger clone, this may be a read error. The V call is TRBV12-3 or TRBV12-4, the J call TRBJ1-3, with D uncertain. The CDR3 runs to 16 residues. The CDR3 sequence: CASNLTVLNSGNTIYF. CDR3 DNA sequence: TGTGCCAGCAATTTAACGGTTTTGAACTCTGGAAACACCATATATTTT.

In the case of this clonotype: A much larger clone lies one base from this, so it may be a read error. The chain is built from TRBV6-1 and TRBJ2-1; D might be TRBD1 or TRBD2, each matching 5 bases. V was pared by 10 bases and J by 5 bases, with 21 bases between. The CDR3 runs 15 residues. CDR1 MNHNS and CDR2 SASEGT come from the germline V gene. CDR3 sequence: CAISVGDGYNNEQFF. The DNA for the CDR3 is TGTGCCATCTCGGTGGGGGACGGATACAACAATGAGCAGTTCTTC.

In its sample, this clonotype was seen many times. The chain uses TRBV6-2 or TRBV6-3 and TRBJ1-1; D is unclear. The CDR3 is made up of 14 amino acids. CDR1 and CDR2 from the germline V gene are MNHEY and SVGEGT. V gave up 6 bases and J gave up 1 base, with 12 bases separating them. CDR3 bases: TGTGCCAGCAGCCCTCCAGAGAGGAACACTGAAGCTTTCTTT. This gives the protein CASSPPERNTEAFF.

In its sample, this clonotype was seen many times. The V and J genes are TRBV15 and TRBJ2-3, with D perhaps matching TRBD2 (5 bases). Germline V gene data show CDR1 as LNHNV and CDR2 as YYDKDF (reference sequence). There are 13 residues in the CDR3. Trimming pared 5 bases from V and 5 bases from J, leaving 11 bases between. The CDR3 spells CATSGWTEDTQYF. The CDR3 nucleotides are TGTGCCACCAGCGGGTGGACTGAAGATACGCAGTATTTT.

The gene calls are TRBV6-2 or TRBV6-3 and TRBJ1-5; 8 nucleotides align to TRBD1. Looked up from germline, CDR1 is MNHEY and CDR2 is SVGEGT. Losses at the gene ends were 10 bases for V and 7 bases for J; bases not matched to a gene: 9. CDR3 length equals 13 residues. CDR3 sequence (DNA): TGTGCCACCATGGACAGGGCTGGGCAGCCCCAGCATTTT. Translating gives CATMDRAGQPQHF.

The chain couples TRBV2 to TRBJ2-5; D gene uncertain. Trimming removed 4 bases at V and 7 bases at J, with 7 bases between. CDR3 length: 11 residues. Germline CDR1 SNHLY, CDR2 FYNNEI. CDR3 loop: CASSALGTQYF. The CDR3 nucleotides are TGTGCCAGCAGTGCTCTTGGGACCCAGTACTTC.

This clonotype came up a few times. The J gene is TRBJ2-2, the V gene TRBV9, with 10 bases that match TRBD2. The J segment lost 3 bases and the V segment lost 4 bases, leaving 3 bases of the junction unmatched. Germline V CDR1 and CDR2: SGDLS, YYNGEE. There are 15 residues in the CDR3. The CDR3 nucleotides read TGTGCCAGCAGCCTGACTAGCGGGTACACCGGGGAGCTGTTTTTT. Its protein is CASSLTSGYTGELFF.

As regards this clonotype: This may stem from a read error, because a much larger clone lies one nucleotide away. V gene TRBV12-3 or TRBV12-4 combines with J gene TRBJ1-1; D not resolved. The CDR3 totals 11 residues. Between the trimmed V and J ends, which lost 6 bases and 9 bases, there was a span of 11 bases. In DNA, the CDR3 is TGTGCCAGCAGCCTGGGCTCCAAAGCTTTCTTT. This sequence encodes CASSLGSKAFF.

This clonotype has ten or more counts. This chain uses TRBV6-1 with TRBJ1-1, with TRBD1 as a possible D gene (5 bases). There are 16 residues in the CDR3. Germline assignment: CDR1 MNHNS and CDR2 SASEGT. V gave up 11 bases and J gave up 5 bases, with 27 bases separating them. CDR3: CAARAGRALTRTEAFF. The CDR3 coding sequence is TGTGCCGCGCGGGCGGGACGAGCCCTAACGAGAACTGAAGCTTTCTTT.

This rearrangement joins TRBV5-1 to TRBJ1-1; D uncertain. The CDR3 totals 16 residues. Germline V gene sequence: CDR1 SGHRS, CDR2 YFSETQ. V was clipped by 1 base and J by 2 bases, with 15 bases between them. This chain's CDR3 is CASSLRPFSGNTEAFF. The CDR3, as DNA: TGCGCCAGCAGCTTGCGCCCTTTTTCCGGAAACACTGAAGCTTTCTTT.

This clonotype appeared many times. The genes are TRBV5-8 and TRBJ1-1; D is uncertain. The CDR3 sequence is 15 residues long. The V end was cut by 4 bases, the J end by 5 bases, with 18 bases between. Germline V lookup: CDR1 SGHTS, CDR2 YDEGEE. The CDR3 is CASSPRLGYRTEAFF. DNA for the CDR3: TGTGCCAGCAGCCCCCGACTAGGGTATCGGACTGAAGCTTTCTTT.

This chain joins TRBV28 and TRBJ2-7; no definite D call. Trimming stripped 7 bases from V and 0 bases from J, with 16 bases between. Germline assignment: CDR1 MDHEN and CDR2 SYDVKM. The CDR3 extends over 15 amino acids. CDR3 loop: CASTLRAFGSYEQYF. The CDR3 coding sequence is TGTGCCAGCACCCTCCGGGCATTCGGCTCCTACGAGCAGTACTTC.

This clonotype was observed many times. The rearrangement links TRBV11-3 to TRBJ2-1; possible D gene TRBD1, 6 bases. This CDR3 spans 16 amino acids. V lost 4 bases to trimming and J lost 7 bases, with 20 bases between them. Germline values: CDR1 SGHNT, CDR2 YENEEA. This CDR3 is CASSSPTGPGANEQFF. CDR3 in DNA: TGTGCCAGCAGCTCCCCTACAGGGCCCGGGGCGAATGAGCAGTTCTTC.

This clonotype showed up just once. The chain is built from TRBV6-6 and TRBJ1-2; a weak D match, TRBD1 (6 bases). From germline, CDR1 is MNHNY and CDR2 SVGAGI (reference sequence). V lost 2 bases, J lost 4 bases, and 14 bases lay in between. The CDR3 length is 15 residues. The CDR3 nucleotides are TGTGCCAGCAGTTACACCGCACAGGGTATCTATGGCTACACCTTC. It codes for CASSYTAQGIYGYTF.

This clonotype was counted ten times or more. The gene calls are TRBV20-1 and TRBJ2-1, with 8 bases fitting TRBD2. With 1 base clipped from V and 2 bases from J, the junction kept 1 base outside the gene matches. Germline V gives CDR1 DFQATT, CDR2 SNEGSKA (reference sequence). The CDR3 totals 14 residues. The CDR3 DNA reads as TGCAGTGCTAGAGCGGGAGGGGCCTACAATGAGCAGTTCTTC. Translation: CSARAGGAYNEQFF.

The V call is TRBV6-1, the J call TRBJ1-6; a possible D gene is TRBD1 (5 bases). This CDR3 contains 12 residues. Germline V lookup: CDR1 MNHNS, CDR2 SASEGT. V dropped 7 bases and J dropped 8 bases, with 9 bases sitting between them. CDR3 DNA: TGTGCCAGCAAAATAGGGGATTCACCCCTCCACTTT. This sequence encodes CASKIGDSPLHF.

This clonotype was seen more than once but under ten times. The genes are TRBV6-2 or TRBV6-3 and TRBJ2-2; D gene uncertain. The CDR3 is 13 amino acids. V lost 8 bases to trimming and J lost 1 base, with 8 bases between them. Germline V gene data show CDR1 as MNHEY and CDR2 as SVGEGT. The chain's CDR3 is CASEEENTGELFF. The CDR3 DNA reads as TGTGCCAGCGAAGAGGAGAACACCGGGGAGCTGTTTTTT.

This clonotype was counted between two and nine times. The chain links TRBV27 to TRBJ2-3; D may match TRBD1 or TRBD2 (5 bases each). The germline V gene has CDR1 MNHEY and CDR2 SMNVEV (reference sequence). The V end lost 3 bases, the J end lost 8 bases, and 18 bases lay between the germline ends. This CDR3 has 15 amino acids. CDR3 DNA: TGTGCCAGCAGTTTCGAGGGGTCTCGCCAGGGTACGCAGTATTTT. Amino acid sequence: CASSFEGSRQGTQYF.

The sample holds a few counts of this clonotype. The chain employs TRBV15 and TRBJ1-5; maybe TRBD1 (6 bases). Germline loops: CDR1 LNHNV, CDR2 YYDKDF (reference sequence). The CDR3 length is 16 residues. V lost 1 base, J lost 2 bases, and 12 bases lay in between. CDR3 DNA sequence: TGTGCCACCAGCAGAGTGGGGGGGGCGGGCAATCAGCCCCAGCATTTT. Protein: CATSRVGGAGNQPQHF.

This clonotype was detected many times. The V gene is TRBV28, the J gene TRBJ2-2; D uncertain. CDR3 length: 12 amino acids. Germline CDR1 is MDHEN and CDR2 is SYDVKM. V gave up 5 bases and J gave up 2 bases, with 3 bases separating them. CDR3 sequence (DNA): TGTGCCAGCAGTGTCAACACCGGGGAGCTGTTTTTT. Amino acids: CASSVNTGELFF.

Worth noting for this clonotype: The junction departs from the called germline gene at one end, perhaps through a read error. V and J are TRBV19 and TRBJ2-7, with 10 bases fitting TRBD2. CDR1 and CDR2 from the germline V gene are LNHDA and SQIVND (reference sequence). This CDR3 spans 15 amino acids. The CDR3 spells CASSTGLAELYGQYF. The CDR3 DNA is TGTGCCAGTAGTACCGGACTAGCGGAACTCTACGGGCAGTACTTC. The entire variable domain, with the rest obtained from reference TRBV19 and TRBJ2-7, is as follows: DGGITQSPKYLFRKEGQNVTLSCEQNLNHDAMYWYRQDPGQGLRLIYYSQIVNDFQKGDIAEGYSVSREKKESFPLTVTSAQKNPTAFYLCASSTGLAELYGQYFGPGTRLTVT.

This clonotype has at least ten counts. This chain uses TRBV30 with TRBJ2-3; no clear D gene. The CDR3 is 12 amino acids. V was pared by 5 bases and J by 2 bases, with 8 bases between. Germline-derived CDR1 and CDR2 are GTSNPN and SVGIG (reference sequence). CDR3 sequence (DNA): TGTGCCTGGGGGGAACTCACAGATACGCAGTATTTT. Translating gives CAWGELTDTQYF.

This clonotype was counted many times. The chain joins TRBV11-2 to TRBJ2-7; 10 positions agree with TRBD1. The CDR3 contains 13 residues. V lost 5 bases to trimming and J lost 6 bases; unmatched junction nucleotides: 4. In germline, CDR1 is SGHAT, CDR2 FQNNGV. The DNA for the CDR3 is TGTGCCAGCAGCCGACAGGGGGCGGGCGAGCAGTACTTC. Translation gives CASSRQGAGEQYF.

The rearrangement joins TRBV19 to TRBJ2-2, with TRBD2 matching over 10 bases. Germline V gives CDR1 LNHDA, CDR2 SQIVND (reference sequence). CDR3 length: 18 amino acids. V lost 7 bases, J lost 3 bases, and 14 bases stayed unmatched. The CDR3 sequence: CASTTLGLAGGDTGELFF. In DNA, the CDR3 is TGTGCCAGTACCACACTCGGCTTAGCGGGAGGCGACACCGGGGAGCTGTTTTTT.

This clonotype was counted many times. The V gene is TRBV3-1, the J gene TRBJ2-1; 14 bases match TRBD2. This CDR3 spans 15 amino acids. The V and J ends lost 5 bases and 9 bases, in that order; junction bases with no gene match: 6. CDR1 is LGHDT, CDR2 YNNKEL, per germline (reference sequence). For the CDR3, the DNA is TGTGCCAGCAGCTCGGGACTAGCGGGAGCCGTTGAGCAGTTCTTC. Protein product: CASSSGLAGAVEQFF.

This clonotype showed up just a few times. This chain joins TRBV6-1 and TRBJ2-4, with D possibly matching TRBD1 (7 bases). In germline, CDR1 is MNHNS, CDR2 SASEGT. This CDR3 spans 14 amino acids. Trimming left V 5 bases short and J 3 bases short, with 11 bases between. DNA for the CDR3: TGTGCCAGCAGTCCTCAGGGGGGCAAAAACATTCAGTACTTC. It codes for CASSPQGGKNIQYF.